The 14 T cell receptor beta chains below were found in one sample sequenced in a study of T cells in Graves' hyperthyroidism and ophthalmopathy. Amplification of TCR beta CDR3 regions was performed using RNA transcripts as template. The TCR CDR3 was amplified in a first-round RT-PCR using the HTBI primer set. TCRdb analysed the multiplex PCR reads with MiXCR anew, one entry per CDR3 protein. Among hundreds of thousands of distinct CDR3 sequences, roughly a sixth were seen once, and the ten largest hold 16%. The sequenced sample consisted of blood. The receptors shown here come from a woman between 50 and 59 years old with Graves' hyperthyroidism that later progressed to Graves' ophthalmopathy.

This clonotype has more than one count but fewer than ten. This rearrangement joins TRBV7-2 to TRBJ2-1; D not resolved. V was shortened by 2 bases and J by 0 bases, with 8 bases between the two germline ends. Germline-derived CDR1 and CDR2 are SGHTA and FQGNSA. This CDR3 spans 15 amino acids. In DNA form, the CDR3 reads TGTGCCAGCAGCTTAAGTGTTGGCTCCTACAATGAGCAGTTCTTC. Protein product: CASSLSVGSYNEQFF.

Worth noting for this clonotype: Likely a read error: the CDR3 ends without its conserved phenylalanine or tryptophan. J is TRBJ1-4 and V is TRBV4-1; D is undetermined. Germline V lookup: CDR1 MGHRA, CDR2 YSYEKL. The length of the CDR3 is 15 residues. The germline V and J ends were trimmed by 4 bases and 4 bases, with 13 bases remaining between them. The CDR3 reads CASSLPRDLNEKLFS. Written as DNA, the CDR3 is TGCGCCAGCAGCCTTCCGAGGGATCTTAATGAAAAACTGTTTTCT.

The chain links TRBV20-1 to TRBJ2-3, with 8 positions matching TRBD1. The germline CDR1 and CDR2 sequences are DFQATT and SNEGSKA (reference sequence). V shed 4 bases and J 3 bases; nucleotides not matched to a gene: 0. This CDR3 is built from 12 residues. In nucleotides, the CDR3 is TGCAGTGCTAACAGGGGGACAGATACGCAGTATTTT. Encoded protein: CSANRGTDTQYF.

This clonotype was recorded a few times. The chain employs TRBV5-6 and TRBJ2-1; 10 bases fit TRBD2. The CDR3 covers 16 residues. Losses at the gene ends were 0 bases for V and 4 bases for J; bases not matched to a gene: 4. Germline V gene lookup returns CDR1 SGHDT and CDR2 YYEEEE. CDR3 coding DNA: TGTGCCAGCAGCTTGGTAGGGACTAGCGATTACAATGAGCAGTTCTTC. Residues: CASSLVGTSDYNEQFF.

This clonotype was seen a few times. The chain combines TRBV20-1 with TRBJ1-6, with 8 nucleotides matching TRBD1. Per the germline V gene, CDR1 is DFQATT and CDR2 is SNEGSKA (reference sequence). The CDR3 is 16 amino acids. J gave up 5 bases and V 2 bases, and 8 bases lay outside the gene matches. This CDR3 reads CSARLDRGADNSPLHF. In nucleotides, the CDR3 is TGCAGTGCTAGACTCGACAGGGGCGCGGATAATTCACCCCTCCACTTT.

The chain has TRBV9 and TRBJ2-3, with D possibly matching TRBD2 (6 bases). Germline CDR1 reads SGDLS; CDR2 reads YYNGEE. The CDR3 length is 14 residues. Trimming removed 0 bases from V and 6 bases from J, with 11 bases in between. The CDR3: CASSVDGRGDTQYF. The CDR3 DNA reads TGTGCCAGCAGCGTAGATGGACGGGGGGATACGCAGTATTTT.

A word on this clonotype: Since the CDR3 does not end with the conserved phenylalanine or tryptophan, this likely comes from a read error. J is TRBJ1-5 and V is TRBV19; D unresolved. Germline lookup yields CDR1 LNHDA and CDR2 SQIVND (reference sequence). Trimming stripped 7 bases from V and 2 bases from J, with 12 bases between. This CDR3 spans 14 amino acids. CDR3 nucleotides: TGTGCCAGTAAATACAGAGGACGCAATCAGCCCCAGCATCTT. Protein: CASKYRGRNQPQHL.

This clonotype showed up many times. The chain uses TRBV2 and TRBJ2-2; 10 bases align to TRBD2. The V gene end was trimmed by 5 bases and the J gene end by 0 bases; junction bases not matched to a gene: 3. This CDR3 region has 16 residues. Germline V gene lookup returns CDR1 SNHLY and CDR2 FYNNEI. Written as DNA, the CDR3 is TGTGCCAGCAGTCAGCGGGGGGGTACGAACACCGGGGAGCTGTTTTTT. Encoded protein: CASSQRGGTNTGELFF.

This clonotype was counted a few times. The chain links TRBV11-2 to TRBJ1-2; TRBD1 agrees at 9 bases. CDR1 is SGHAT and CDR2 is FQNNGV in the germline V gene. Trimming cost V 4 bases and J 7 bases; bases outside gene matches: 10. The CDR3 is 15 amino acids. CDR3: CASSSLRDRVGGYTF. The CDR3 coding sequence is TGTGCCAGCAGCTCTCTCCGGGACAGGGTTGGTGGCTACACCTTC.

This clonotype has a handful of counts. V usage is TRBV10-3 and J usage is TRBJ2-3, with D possibly matching TRBD1 (5 bases). This CDR3 comprises 14 residues. Germline CDR1 and CDR2: ENHRY and SYGVKD. Trimming took 5 bases from V and 2 from J, leaving 11 bases between them. In nucleotides, the CDR3 is TGTGCCATCAGTCGGTCGACAGACACAGATACGCAGTATTTT. Encoded protein: CAISRSTDTDTQYF.

This clonotype was seen ten or more times. CDR3 DNA sequence: TGTGCCAGCAGCTCCCTTGCCTCAAGTGCTAGCACAGATACGCAGTATTTT. Translation: CASSSLASSASTDTQYF. The gene calls are TRBV7-3 and TRBJ2-3; the D is unclear. The germline V and J ends were trimmed by 4 bases and 0 bases, with 17 bases remaining between them. CDR1 SGHTA and CDR2 FQGTGA come from the germline V gene. This CDR3 is built from 17 residues. The variable domain in full, completed from reference TRBV7-3 and TRBJ2-3, reads GAGVSQTPSNKVTEKGKYVELRCDPISGHTALYWYRQSLGQGPEFLIYFQGTGAADDSGLPNDRFFAVRPEGSVSTLKIQRTERGDSAVYLCASSSLASSASTDTQYFGPGTRLTVL.

The chain carries TRBV4-1 and TRBJ1-1, with unresolved D. V gave up 3 bases and J gave up 3 bases, with 11 bases separating them. There are 14 residues in the CDR3. Germline CDR1 and CDR2: MGHRA and YSYEKL. Here the CDR3 reads CASSHLVGDTEAFF. As DNA, the CDR3 is TGCGCCAGCAGCCATTTGGTTGGGGACACTGAAGCTTTCTTT.

The chain is built from TRBV3-1 and TRBJ1-2, with a possible D match to TRBD1 (6 bases). The CDR3 contains 12 residues. Between the trimmed V and J ends, which lost 3 bases and 14 bases, there was a span of 16 bases. The germline CDR1 and CDR2 sequences are LGHDT and YNNKEL (reference sequence). Here the CDR3 reads CASSQSKGQWTF. The CDR3 DNA follows: TGTGCCAGCAGCCAGTCGAAAGGACAGTGGACCTTC.

The sample holds many counts of this clonotype. This chain joins TRBV3-1 and TRBJ1-2; 9 bases fit TRBD1. In germline, CDR1 is LGHDT, CDR2 YNNKEL (reference sequence). The junction had 11 bases not matched to a gene; V was cut back by 6 bases and J by 6 bases. CDR3 size: 15 residues. The CDR3, as DNA: TGTGCCAGCAGGTCCGGGGACAGGGTGGTCCATGGCTACACCTTC. Translating gives CASRSGDRVVHGYTF. Using reference TRBV3-1 and TRBJ1-2 for the parts outside the CDR3, the full variable domain is DTAVSQTPKYLVTQMGNDKSIKCEQNLGHDTMYWYKQDSKKFLKIMFSYNNKELIINETVPNRFSPKSPDKAHLNLHINSLELGDSAVYFCASRSGDRVVHGYTFGSGTRLTVV.